The present T cell receptor beta chain was sequenced within a study of chemoradiotherapy in HPV16-positive cancers. Across the study: Functional T-cell assays on a couple of HPV16-positive patients' cells defined candidate HPV-specific clones and common TCR motifs.

Turning to this clone: Its antigen remains unidentified.

Study-wide findings and caveats: HPV-responsive T-cell expansion during chemoradiotherapy was linked to improved recurrence-free survival in HPV16-positive patients. Functional assays defining HPV-specific T cells used only a couple of HPV16-positive patients.

Produced via immunoSEQ multiplex PCR; TCRdb's table is partial and in-frame only. The data show over 10,000 clones, roughly 80% seen once. This receptor was obtained from a human donor with HPV-associated anogenital cancer. Sample acquisition took place from a patient who underwent chemoradiotherapy.

CDR3 DNA sequence: TGTGCTAGTGGTTTGGATGTGGGGTATCGTGACGAGCAGTACTTC. Translation: CASGLDVGYRDEQYF. The chain is built from TRBV12-5 and TRBJ2-7; no clear D. The CDR3 consists of 15 residues. Trimming removed 1 base from V and 5 bases from J, with 15 bases in between. Germline V CDR1 and CDR2: LGHNT, FRNRAP.